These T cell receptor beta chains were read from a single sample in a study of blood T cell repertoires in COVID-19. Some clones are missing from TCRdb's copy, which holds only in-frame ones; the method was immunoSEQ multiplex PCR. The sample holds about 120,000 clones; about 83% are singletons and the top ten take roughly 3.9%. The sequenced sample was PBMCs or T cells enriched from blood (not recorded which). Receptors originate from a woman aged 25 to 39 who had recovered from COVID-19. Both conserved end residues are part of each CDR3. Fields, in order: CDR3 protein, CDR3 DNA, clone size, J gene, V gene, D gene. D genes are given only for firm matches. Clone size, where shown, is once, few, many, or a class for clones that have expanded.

CDR3: CASSLRRSDTQYF; DNA: TGCGCCAGCAGCCTCAGGAGGTCAGATACGCAGTATTTT; size: NA; J: TRBJ2-3; V: TRBV4-1; D: NA
CDR3: CASSSIFPGTSGRRGEQYF; DNA: TGTGCCAGCAGTTCAATATTCCCTGGGACTAGCGGGAGACGGGGCGAGCAGTACTTC; size: NA; J: TRBJ2-7; V: TRBV28; D: TRBD2
CDR3: CASSGGTALWEQYF; DNA: TGTGCCAGCAGTGGAGGGACAGCCCTTTGGGAGCAGTACTTC; size: NA; J: TRBJ2-7; V: TRBV28; D: NA
CDR3: CASSQSIVLLSYEQYF; DNA: TGTGCCAGCAGCCAATCGATAGTACTGCTCTCCTACGAGCAGTACTTC; size: NA; J: TRBJ2-7; V: TRBV3-1/TRBV3-2; D: NA
CDR3: CASSVRQGATEAFF; DNA: TGTGCCAGCAGCGTAAGACAGGGGGCAACTGAAGCTTTCTTT; size: NA; J: TRBJ1-1; V: TRBV7-3; D: TRBD1
CDR3: CASSQGPGQINEKLFF; DNA: TGCGCCAGCAGCCAGGGTCCCGGACAGATTAATGAAAAACTGTTTTTT; size: few; J: TRBJ1-4; V: TRBV4-3; D: NA
CDR3: CASSVQGANEKLFF; DNA: TGTGCCAGCAGTGTACAGGGGGCGAATGAAAAACTGTTTTTT; size: NA; J: TRBJ1-4; V: TRBV2; D: TRBD1
CDR3: CAWRGDRVKHGYTF; DNA: TGTGCCTGGAGGGGAGACAGGGTGAAGCATGGCTACACCTTC; size: NA; J: TRBJ1-2; V: TRBV30; D: TRBD1
CDR3: CASSLRDRGINEQFF; DNA: TGTGCCAGCAGCCTCCGGGACAGGGGCATCAATGAGCAGTTCTTC; size: NA; J: TRBJ2-1; V: TRBV7-8; D: TRBD1
CDR3: CSASFLGELFF; DNA: TGCAGTGCCTCCTTTCTCGGGGAGCTGTTTTTT; size: NA; J: TRBJ2-2; V: TRBV20-1; D: NA
CDR3: CASSLFTGNVDNEQFF; DNA: TGTGCCAGCAGTTTATTCACAGGGAATGTTGACAATGAGCAGTTCTTC; size: NA; J: TRBJ2-1; V: TRBV27; D: NA
CDR3: CASSIGPGQFF; DNA: TGTGCCAGCAGCATCGGCCCGGGGCAGTTCTTC; size: NA; J: TRBJ2-1; V: TRBV11-2; D: NA
CDR3: CASSHRSGSLSSHPTQYF; DNA: TGTGCCAGCAGCCATCGAAGCGGGAGCCTGTCATCACACCCTACGCAGTATTTT; size: NA; J: TRBJ2-3; V: TRBV5-6; D: TRBD2
CDR3: CASSIDGSGSSYEQYF; DNA: TGTGCCAGTAGTATAGACGGTAGCGGGAGCTCCTACGAGCAGTACTTC; size: NA; J: TRBJ2-7; V: TRBV19; D: TRBD2
CDR3: CSGHQNEQFF; DNA: TGCAGCGGGCATCAAAATGAGCAGTTCTTC; size: NA; J: TRBJ2-1; V: TRBV29-1; D: NA
CDR3: CAISLTGGRYEQYF; DNA: TGTGCCATCAGCCTGACAGGGGGACGCTACGAGCAGTACTTC; size: NA; J: TRBJ2-7; V: TRBV10-3; D: TRBD1
CDR3: CASSEAVVAGGDEQFF; DNA: TGTGCCAGCAGTGAAGCTGTAGTAGCGGGGGGCGATGAGCAGTTCTTC; size: NA; J: TRBJ2-1; V: TRBV2; D: TRBD2
CDR3: CASSLRTAYEQYF; DNA: TGTGCCAGCAGCTTGAGGACAGCTTACGAGCAGTACTTC; size: NA; J: TRBJ2-7; V: TRBV5-8; D: NA
CDR3: CASSVAAVKQDTQYF; DNA: TGTGCCAGCAGCGTAGCGGCGGTAAAACAAGATACGCAGTATTTT; size: once; J: TRBJ2-3; V: TRBV9; D: NA
CDR3: CSVSGFAYGYTF; DNA: TGCAGCGTTTCGGGGTTTGCCTATGGCTACACCTTC; size: once; J: TRBJ1-2; V: TRBV29-1; D: NA
CDR3: CASSLLDRLNTGELFF; DNA: TGCGCCAGCAGCCTCCTGGACCGACTAAACACCGGGGAGCTGTTTTTT; size: medium-sized; J: TRBJ2-2; V: TRBV5-1; D: NA
CDR3: CSVCGRAYNEQFF; DNA: TGCAGCGTTTGCGGGAGGGCCTACAATGAGCAGTTCTTC; size: NA; J: TRBJ2-1; V: TRBV29-1; D: TRBD2
CDR3: CASSSPGNYGYTF; DNA: TGTGCCAGCAGCTCCCCGGGTAACTATGGCTACACCTTC; size: NA; J: TRBJ1-2; V: TRBV7-2; D: NA
CDR3: CASGPGTGNTEAFF; DNA: TGTGCTAGTGGTCCCGGGACAGGGAACACTGAAGCTTTCTTT; size: once; J: TRBJ1-1; V: TRBV12-5; D: TRBD1
CDR3: CASSLQGQVQHF; DNA: TGTGCCAGCAGCTTGCAGGGACAGGTCCAGCATTTT; size: NA; J: TRBJ1-5; V: TRBV5-5; D: TRBD1
CDR3: CASQGGTGELFF; DNA: TGTGCCTCCCAGGGGGGCACCGGGGAGCTGTTTTTT; size: NA; J: TRBJ2-2; V: TRBV2; D: NA
CDR3: CASSQLAPGELFF; DNA: TGCGCCAGCAGCCAGCTAGCGCCCGGGGAGCTGTTTTTT; size: few; J: TRBJ2-2; V: TRBV4-3; D: NA
CDR3: CASSPLGGADTQYF; DNA: TGTGCCAGCAGTCCCCTAGGGGGGGCAGATACGCAGTATTTT; size: NA; J: TRBJ2-3; V: TRBV7-9; D: NA
CDR3: CASSQGAGASWRHYEQYF; DNA: TGTGCCAGCAGCCAAGGAGCGGGAGCGTCCTGGCGGCATTACGAGCAGTACTTC; size: NA; J: TRBJ2-7; V: TRBV4-2; D: TRBD2
CDR3: CASSNRDRDGEQYF; DNA: TGTGCCAGCTCAAACCGGGACAGGGATGGCGAGCAGTACTTC; size: NA; J: TRBJ2-7; V: TRBV19; D: TRBD1
CDR3: CASSSYRGRTGELFF; DNA: TGTGCCAGCAGCTCATACAGGGGGCGCACCGGGGAGCTGTTTTTT; size: medium-sized; J: TRBJ2-2; V: TRBV13; D: TRBD1
CDR3: CAWSRDSGANVLTF; DNA: TGTGCCTGGAGTCGAGACTCTGGGGCCAACGTCCTGACTTTC; size: few; J: TRBJ2-6; V: TRBV30; D: NA
CDR3: CASSLQGARQPQHF; DNA: TGTGCCAGCAGCTTACAGGGGGCGAGACAGCCCCAGCATTTT; size: once; J: TRBJ1-5; V: TRBV5-4; D: TRBD1
CDR3: CSVEVGAEKLFF; DNA: TGCAGCGTTGAAGTGGGGGCAGAAAAACTGTTTTTT; size: NA; J: TRBJ1-4; V: TRBV29-1; D: NA
CDR3: CACHSGANVLTF; DNA: TGTGCCTGCCACTCTGGGGCCAACGTCCTGACTTTC; size: NA; J: TRBJ2-6; V: TRBV30; D: NA
CDR3: CASSQMTSFYEQYF; DNA: TGTGCCAGCAGCCAAATGACTAGCTTCTACGAGCAGTACTTC; size: NA; J: TRBJ2-7; V: TRBV4-2; D: TRBD2
CDR3: CASSVDRGRIYEQYF; DNA: TGCGCCAGCAGCGTGGACAGGGGGCGCATCTACGAGCAGTACTTC; size: NA; J: TRBJ2-7; V: TRBV5-1; D: TRBD1
CDR3: CASSQPWTGGGTEAFF; DNA: TGTGCCAGCAGCCAACCCTGGACAGGGGGCGGCACTGAAGCTTTCTTT; size: NA; J: TRBJ1-1; V: TRBV4-2; D: TRBD1
CDR3: CASSYLWTGASGYTF; DNA: TGTGCCAGCAGTTACCTTTGGACAGGGGCCTCCGGCTACACCTTC; size: NA; J: TRBJ1-2; V: TRBV6-2/TRBV6-3; D: TRBD1
CDR3: CASSYGGSNQPQHF; DNA: TGTGCCAGCAGTTACGGAGGGAGCAATCAGCCCCAGCATTTT; size: NA; J: TRBJ1-5; V: TRBV6-2/TRBV6-3; D: NA
CDR3: CASSEPFGTGGTNEKLFF; DNA: TGTGCCAGCAGTGAGCCCTTCGGGACAGGGGGGACTAATGAAAAACTGTTTTTT; size: NA; J: TRBJ1-4; V: TRBV2; D: TRBD1
CDR3: CASSSDRNTEAFF; DNA: TGTGCCAGCAGCAGCGACAGGAACACTGAAGCTTTCTTT; size: NA; J: TRBJ1-1; V: TRBV7-3; D: NA
CDR3: CASSRRGAQNTGELFF; DNA: TGTGCCAGCAGCCGGAGGGGCGCCCAGAACACCGGGGAGCTGTTTTTT; size: once; J: TRBJ2-2; V: TRBV7-7; D: NA
CDR3: CASSLRGGGPGELFF; DNA: TGTGCCAGCAGCTTACGAGGGGGGGGCCCCGGGGAGCTGTTTTTT; size: NA; J: TRBJ2-2; V: TRBV11-3; D: NA
CDR3: CASSIPGQGMNTEAFF; DNA: TGTGCCAGCAGTATCCCGGGACAGGGAATGAACACTGAAGCTTTCTTT; size: few; J: TRBJ1-1; V: TRBV28; D: TRBD1
CDR3: CASSLAGAGGGGTQYF; DNA: TGTGCCAGCAGCTTAGCGGGGGCCGGAGGAGGTGGGACCCAGTACTTC; size: NA; J: TRBJ2-5; V: TRBV7-9; D: NA
CDR3: CATSRAGTGSTGELFF; DNA: TGTGCCACCAGCAGAGCCGGGACAGGGTCCACCGGGGAGCTGTTTTTT; size: NA; J: TRBJ2-2; V: TRBV15; D: TRBD1
CDR3: CASSARQGDEQFF; DNA: TGTGCCAGCTCAGCTCGACAGGGAGATGAGCAGTTCTTC; size: NA; J: TRBJ2-1; V: TRBV18; D: TRBD1
CDR3: CASSPGLRGWKRMNTEAFF; DNA: TGTGCCAGCAGCCCGGGGCTCAGGGGATGGAAAAGGATGAACACTGAAGCTTTCTTT; size: NA; J: TRBJ1-1; V: TRBV5-4; D: NA
CDR3: CASSLLTGTSNQPQHF; DNA: TGTGCCAGCAGTTTATTAACAGGGACTAGCAATCAGCCCCAGCATTTT; size: NA; J: TRBJ1-5; V: TRBV28; D: NA
CDR3: CASSLDRGNQPQHF; DNA: TGTGCCAGCAGTTTAGATCGGGGCAATCAGCCCCAGCATTTT; size: NA; J: TRBJ1-5; V: TRBV27; D: NA
CDR3: CASSYPTTGSYEQYF; DNA: TGTGCCAGCAGTTACCCAACGACAGGCTCCTACGAGCAGTACTTC; size: NA; J: TRBJ2-7; V: TRBV6-5; D: NA
CDR3: CASSLRPGAPDTQYF; DNA: TGTGCCAGCAGCTTACGACCGGGAGCCCCAGATACGCAGTATTTT; size: NA; J: TRBJ2-3; V: TRBV7-3; D: NA
CDR3: CASSSHVSDEQFF; DNA: TGTGCCAGCAGTTCTCATGTCTCGGATGAGCAGTTCTTC; size: NA; J: TRBJ2-1; V: TRBV12-3/TRBV12-4; D: NA
CDR3: CASSKGGSSYNEQFF; DNA: TGTGCCAGCAGCAAAGGTGGGAGCTCCTACAATGAGCAGTTCTTC; size: NA; J: TRBJ2-1; V: TRBV21-1; D: NA
CDR3: CSVVGTHGTGAFF; DNA: TGCAGCGTTGTAGGGACACACGGGACCGGGGCTTTCTTT; size: NA; J: TRBJ1-1; V: TRBV29-1; D: NA
CDR3: CASSPFWGREGLPSYNEQFF; DNA: TGTGCCAGCAGCCCGTTTTGGGGGCGGGAGGGCCTTCCATCCTACAATGAGCAGTTCTTC; size: NA; J: TRBJ2-1; V: TRBV7-3; D: TRBD2
CDR3: CASSLEDFSSGNTIYF; DNA: TGTGCCAGCAGTTTAGAGGACTTTAGCTCTGGAAACACCATATATTTT; size: NA; J: TRBJ1-3; V: TRBV28; D: NA
CDR3: CASSPLRGYDTEAFF; DNA: TGTGCCAGCTCACCACTCCGGGGATATGACACTGAAGCTTTCTTT; size: NA; J: TRBJ1-1; V: TRBV18; D: NA